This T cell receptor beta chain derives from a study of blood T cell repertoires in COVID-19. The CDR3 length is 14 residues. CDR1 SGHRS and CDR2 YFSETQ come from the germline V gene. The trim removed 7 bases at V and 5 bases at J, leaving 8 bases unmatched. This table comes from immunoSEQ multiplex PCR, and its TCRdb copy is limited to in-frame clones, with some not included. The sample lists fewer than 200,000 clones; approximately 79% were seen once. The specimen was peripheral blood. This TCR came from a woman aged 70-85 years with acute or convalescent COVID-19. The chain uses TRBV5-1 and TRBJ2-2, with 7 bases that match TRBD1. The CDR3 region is CASEPGQRTGELFF. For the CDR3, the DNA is TGCGCCAGCGAACCGGGACAGCGAACCGGGGAGCTGTTTTTT.